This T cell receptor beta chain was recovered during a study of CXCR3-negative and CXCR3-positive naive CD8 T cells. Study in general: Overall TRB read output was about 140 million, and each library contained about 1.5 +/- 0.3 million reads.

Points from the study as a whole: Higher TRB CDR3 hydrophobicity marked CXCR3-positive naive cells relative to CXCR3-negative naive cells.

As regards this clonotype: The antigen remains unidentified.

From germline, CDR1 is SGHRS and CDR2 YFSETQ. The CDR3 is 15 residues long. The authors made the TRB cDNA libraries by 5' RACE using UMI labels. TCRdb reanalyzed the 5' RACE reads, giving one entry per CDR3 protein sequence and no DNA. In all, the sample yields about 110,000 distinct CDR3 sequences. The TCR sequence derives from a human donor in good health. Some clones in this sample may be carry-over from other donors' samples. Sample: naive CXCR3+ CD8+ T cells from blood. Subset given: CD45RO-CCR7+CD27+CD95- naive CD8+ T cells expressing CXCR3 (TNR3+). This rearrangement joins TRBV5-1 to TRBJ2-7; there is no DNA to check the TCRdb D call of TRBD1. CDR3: CASSPLGQANYEQYF.